The 26 T cell receptor beta chains below were found in one sample sequenced in a study of spatial heterogeneity in lung cancer. TCRdb itself ran the 5' RACE reads through MiXCR, one entry per CDR3 protein. The data contain about 120,000 distinct CDR3 sequences, 12% of them singletons. Regarding time point: blood at routine non-recurrence follow-up after resection. Tumor, nontumor lung or frozen PBMC supplied whole RNA that was sequenced unsorted. The source was PBMCs, collected at follow-up. These receptors were taken from a male donor with early-stage non-small cell lung cancer.

This clonotype was observed a handful of times. The gene calls are TRBV19 and TRBJ1-2; D gene ambiguous. The CDR3 covers 11 residues. CDR1 is LNHDA, CDR2 SQIVND, per germline (reference sequence). V lost 8 bases, J lost 7 bases, and 11 bases lay in between. The CDR3 loop reads CASGIVGGYTF. The CDR3 DNA reads as TGTGCCAGTGGAATTGTTGGTGGCTACACCTTC.

The chain has TRBV11-3 and TRBJ2-3; 10 bases are shared with TRBD1. Germline V lookup: CDR1 SGHNT, CDR2 YENEEA. With 0 bases clipped from V and 3 bases from J, the junction kept 3 bases outside the gene matches. The CDR3 loop spans 16 amino acids. The CDR3 DNA reads as TGTGCCAGCAGCTTAGAAGGGGACAGGGGTACAGATACGCAGTATTTT. It translates to CASSLEGDRGTDTQYF.

This clonotype was detected many times. The gene calls are TRBV27 and TRBJ1-5; possible D gene TRBD1, 6 bases. V lost 5 bases and J lost 6, with 11 bases in between. From germline, CDR1 is MNHEY and CDR2 SMNVEV (reference sequence). The CDR3 covers 13 residues. The CDR3, as DNA: TGTGCCAGCAGTGAGGGCAGGGGTCAGCCCCAGCATTTT. Amino acids: CASSEGRGQPQHF.

The table lists this clonotype with many counts. This chain joins TRBV10-3 and TRBJ2-3; TRBD2 is a possible D gene (7 bases). The germline gives CDR1 ENHRY, CDR2 SYGVKD. Trimming took 6 bases from V and 4 from J, leaving 14 bases between them. This CDR3 comprises 14 residues. The CDR3 reads CAIRGGLGSDTQYF. The DNA for the CDR3 is TGTGCCATCAGGGGGGGGCTCGGGTCAGATACGCAGTATTTT.

This clonotype was found a few times. The chain recombines TRBV7-6 with TRBJ2-5; 11 positions agree with TRBD2. The germline gives CDR1 SGHVS, CDR2 FNYEAQ. V lost 1 base and J lost 4; bases outside the gene matches: 2. There are 15 residues in the CDR3. CDR3 sequence reads: CASSLGLAGGETQYF. The CDR3 bases are TGTGCCAGCAGCTTAGGGCTAGCGGGGGGAGAGACCCAGTACTTC.

J is TRBJ2-5 and V is TRBV5-1, with TRBD1 as a possible D gene (5 bases). This CDR3 is built from 13 residues. CDR1 and CDR2 from the germline V gene are SGHRS and YFSETQ. V gave up 3 bases and J gave up 4 bases, with 10 bases separating them. CDR3 DNA: TGCGCCAGCAGCTACGCTAGGGGAGAGACCCAGTACTTC. Encoded protein: CASSYARGETQYF.

This clonotype was counted only a few times. The rearrangement joins TRBV12-3 or TRBV12-4 to TRBJ1-6; D might be TRBD1 (6 bases). V was shortened by 2 bases and J by 4 bases, with 15 bases between the two germline ends. This CDR3 spans 17 amino acids. The CDR3 bases are TGTGCCAGCAGTTTAACGGGACACTATTTTTATAATTCACCCCTCCACTTT. This translates into CASSLTGHYFYNSPLHF.

This clonotype is a singleton in its sample. One end of the junction fails to match germline, which may point to a read error. This chain links TRBV27 with TRBJ1-6; D not resolved. CDR1 and CDR2 from the germline V gene are MNHEY and SMNVEV (reference sequence). There are 15 residues in the CDR3. The CDR3 DNA is TGTGCCAGCAGCCCCAGCGAACTCTATGATTCACCCCTCCACTTT. This sequence encodes CASSPSELYDSPLHF.

This rearrangement joins TRBV3-1 to TRBJ1-5, with 7 bases lining up with TRBD1. This CDR3 is 13 amino acids long. Trimming at V came to 7 bases and at J to 2 bases, leaving 2 bases not matched to a gene. Germline assignment: CDR1 LGHDT and CDR2 YNNKEL (reference sequence). The CDR3 sequence is CASTTGGNQPQHF. CDR3 DNA sequence: TGTGCCAGCACCACAGGGGGCAATCAGCCCCAGCATTTT.

There are a few counts of this clonotype. This chain uses TRBV2 with TRBJ1-6, with D possibly TRBD1 on 6 matching bases. The CDR3 loop spans 13 amino acids. Trimming cost V 5 bases and J 11 bases, with 13 bases left between them. The germline V gene encodes CDR1 SNHLY and CDR2 FYNNEI. The CDR3 sequence is CASSTRGPAPLHF. Here the CDR3 DNA reads TGTGCCAGCAGTACCAGGGGACCAGCACCCCTCCACTTT.

This clonotype was picked up one time. The gene calls are TRBV6-5 and TRBJ2-1, with 12 positions matching TRBD2. CDR1 is MNHEY and CDR2 is SVGAGI in the germline V gene. The CDR3 covers 19 residues. J lost 0 bases, V lost 2 bases, and 8 bases had no gene match. The CDR3 DNA sequence: TGTGCCAGCAGTTACCGAACTAGCGGGGGGCGCAGCTCCTACAATGAGCAGTTCTTC. This codes for CASSYRTSGGRSSYNEQFF.

This clonotype was seen repeatedly, ten times or more. This rearrangement joins TRBV28 to TRBJ2-5, with unresolved D. V was shortened by 2 bases and J by 8 bases, with 6 bases between the two germline ends. CDR1 MDHEN and CDR2 SYDVKM come from the germline V gene. The CDR3 extends over 11 amino acids. CDR3 DNA sequence: TGTGCCAGCAGTTTAAGTAACACCCAGTACTTC. Its protein product is CASSLSNTQYF.

This clonotype was counted a few times. Its ends do not fully match the called genes, so a read error is possible. The V and J genes are TRBV6-5 and TRBJ2-1; either TRBD1 or TRBD2 may supply D (6 bases each). The CDR3 contains 10 residues. CDR1 and CDR2 (germline): MNHEY, SVGAGI. The CDR3 here is CASRRGTPPF. DNA of the CDR3: TGTGCCAGCAGGAGGGGGACTCCCCCCTTC.

In its sample, this clonotype was seen many times. The chain couples TRBV24-1 to TRBJ2-7; no reliable D call. Germline-derived CDR1 and CDR2 are KGHDR and SFDVKD. This CDR3 has 15 residues. V lost 3 bases, J lost 5 bases, and 16 bases lay in between. The CDR3 nucleotides are TGTGCCACCAGTGATCCCCCTTGCCTTCGTGACGAGCAGTACTTC. It is translated as CATSDPPCLRDEQYF.

This clonotype was counted a few times. J is TRBJ2-1 and V is TRBV10-1, with D perhaps matching TRBD1 or TRBD2 (7 bases each). There are 12 residues in the CDR3. Per the germline V gene, CDR1 is WNHNN and CDR2 is SYGVQD (reference sequence). V shed 0 bases and J shed 15 bases, with 12 bases lying between them. Written as DNA, the CDR3 is TGCGCCAGCAGTGAGTCGGGAGGGGGCAGGTTCTTC. Protein: CASSESGGGRFF.

This clonotype has just a few counts. Germline is not matched at one junction end, which may reflect a read error. This chain joins TRBV7-2 and TRBJ2-1; D is undetermined. The CDR3 length is 12 residues. Looked up from germline, CDR1 is SGHTA and CDR2 is FQGNSA. CDR3 protein: CASSLLGLGYNF. In DNA form, the CDR3 reads TGTGCCAGCAGCCTCCTGGGGTTGGGCTATAACTTC. Full variable domain (outside the CDR3, taken from reference TRBV7-2 and TRBJ2-1): GAGVSQSPSNKVTEKGKDVELRCDPISGHTALYWYRQSLGQGLEFLIYFQGNSAPDKSGLPSDRFSAERTGGSVSTLTIQRTQQEDSAVYLCASSLLGLGYNFGPGTRLTVL.

This clonotype was seen at least ten times. V usage is TRBV29-1 and J usage is TRBJ2-3, with D unresolved. Trimming pared 4 bases from V and 2 bases from J, leaving 7 bases between. CDR1 is SQVTM and CDR2 is ANQGSEA in the germline V gene. The CDR3 extends over 12 amino acids. The CDR3 DNA is TGCAGCGTTGCGCAGGCCACAGATACGCAGTATTTT. Protein product: CSVAQATDTQYF.

Only a few counts were recorded for this clonotype. The V call is TRBV20-1, the J call TRBJ2-7; 9 bases map to TRBD1. The CDR3 is 19 amino acids. Germline values: CDR1 DFQATT, CDR2 SNEGSKA (reference sequence). The V gene end was trimmed by 0 bases and the J gene end by 4 bases; junction bases not matched to a gene: 19. This CDR3 is CSARDPSGTGPTPTYEQYF. CDR3 DNA: TGCAGTGCTAGAGATCCCTCCGGGACAGGGCCCACGCCGACTTACGAGCAGTACTTC.

This clonotype was recorded many times. This chain links TRBV24-1 with TRBJ1-6, with 11 bases lining up with TRBD1. V dropped 2 bases and J dropped 7; count of bases not matched to a gene: 3. Germline-derived CDR1 and CDR2 are KGHDR and SFDVKD. The length of the CDR3 is 16 residues. CDR3 DNA: TGTGCCACCAGTGATTCGGGACAGGGGGTAAATTCACCCCTCCACTTT. It is translated as CATSDSGQGVNSPLHF.

This clonotype was seen many times. The chain has TRBV11-2 and TRBJ1-2, with 8 bases identical to TRBD1. Losses at the gene ends were 5 bases for V and 2 bases for J; bases not matched to a gene: 1. The germline CDR1 and CDR2 sequences are SGHAT and FQNNGV. The CDR3 is 13 residues long. CDR3 nucleotide sequence: TGTGCCAGCAGCCGGGACAGGAACTATGGCTACACCTTC. Its protein is CASSRDRNYGYTF.

This clonotype has just a few counts. This chain joins TRBV5-4 and TRBJ2-1; D is unclear. Trimming stripped 4 bases from V and 7 bases from J, with 12 bases between. This CDR3 has 13 amino acids. Germline V lookup: CDR1 SGHNT, CDR2 YYREEE (reference sequence). Here the CDR3 reads CASSLVGQNEQFF. In nucleotides, the CDR3 is TGTGCCAGCAGCCTGGTAGGGCAGAATGAGCAGTTCTTC.

In its sample, this clonotype was seen a few times. The V and J genes are TRBV2 and TRBJ1-5, with 7 nucleotides matching TRBD1. Germline lookup yields CDR1 SNHLY and CDR2 FYNNEI. V shed 6 bases and J 6 bases; nucleotides not matched to a gene: 11. CDR3 length: 15 residues. The DNA of the CDR3 is TGTGCCAGCAGGGGAGGGACAGAACGCGGTCAGCCCCAGCATTTT. It yields the protein CASRGGTERGQPQHF.

This clonotype has a handful of counts. The rearrangement links TRBV29-1 to TRBJ2-3; D not resolved. The CDR3 contains 10 residues. V was trimmed by 0 bases and J by 7 bases, leaving 2 bases between them. The germline gives CDR1 SQVTM, CDR2 ANQGSEA. The CDR3 nucleotides read TGCAGCGTTGAAGACCATACGCAGTATTTT. The encoded protein is CSVEDHTQYF.

This clonotype appeared many times. The gene calls are TRBV7-9 and TRBJ2-3; D gene uncertain. The germline V gene has CDR1 SEHNR and CDR2 FQNEAQ (reference sequence). V lost 8 bases to trimming and J lost 6 bases, with 15 bases between them. The length of the CDR3 is 13 residues. The CDR3 protein is CASGYWGLDTQYF. CDR3 nucleotides: TGTGCCAGCGGATATTGGGGTTTGGATACGCAGTATTTT.

In this sample, this clonotype turned up a few times. The rearrangement joins TRBV4-2 to TRBJ1-2; maybe TRBD1 (6 bases). Trimming removed 1 base at V and 7 bases at J, with 19 bases between. Germline CDR1 LGHNA, CDR2 YNFKEQ. The CDR3 consists of 16 residues. CDR3 bases: TGTGCCAGCAGCCAAGGAGATATAGCGGGGGCTGGTGGCTACACCTTC. Amino acids: CASSQGDIAGAGGYTF.

This clonotype was detected many times. The genes are TRBV20-1 and TRBJ2-2; the match to TRBD2 covers 11 bases. Germline V lookup: CDR1 DFQATT, CDR2 SNEGSKA (reference sequence). Trimming cost V 4 bases and J 6 bases; bases outside gene matches: 4. CDR3 size: 14 residues. CDR3 in DNA: TGCAGTGCTATTAGCGGGGGGGCGGCCGGGGAGCTGTTTTTT. Translation gives CSAISGGAAGELFF.